The 10 T cell receptor beta chains reported below all come from one sample, sequenced in a study of T cells in Graves' hyperthyroidism and ophthalmopathy. It was RNA transcripts that yielded the amplified TCR beta CDR3 regions. RT-PCR in the first round (using the HTBI primer set) targeted the TCR CDR3. TCRdb re-called the multiplex PCR reads with MiXCR, one entry per CDR3 protein. The table shows 240,000 or so distinct CDR3 sequences, with 16% occurring only once. Source material: blood. The receptors shown here come from a young woman with Graves' ophthalmopathy.

This clonotype was picked up many times. The genes are TRBV28 and TRBJ2-1; D unclear. Germline V gene data show CDR1 as MDHEN and CDR2 as SYDVKM. The V end was cut by 4 bases, the J end by 3 bases, with 10 bases between. This CDR3 is 14 amino acids long. The CDR3 spells CASSSRTFYNEQFF. CDR3 sequence (DNA): TGTGCCAGCAGTTCTCGGACGTTCTACAATGAGCAGTTCTTC.

This clonotype has ten or more counts. V gene TRBV27 combines with J gene TRBJ2-5, with TRBD2 matching over 11 bases. The CDR3 is 17 amino acids. After removal of 5 bases from V and 0 bases from J, the junction contained 8 bases not matched to a gene. Germline-derived CDR1 and CDR2 are MNHEY and SMNVEV (reference sequence). The chain's CDR3 is CASSPRRTSGYQETQYF. In DNA form, the CDR3 reads TGTGCCAGCAGTCCGAGAAGGACTAGCGGGTACCAAGAGACCCAGTACTTC.

This clonotype has at least ten counts. The chain couples TRBV28 to TRBJ2-7; TRBD2 might be the D (6 bases). This CDR3 is built from 15 residues. Trimming removed 7 bases at V and 2 bases at J, with 18 bases between. The germline V gene has CDR1 MDHEN and CDR2 SYDVKM. The CDR3 here is CASITWDLTTYEQYF. The CDR3 bases are TGTGCCAGCATCACCTGGGACTTAACCACCTACGAGCAGTACTTC.

This clonotype appeared a few times. This chain links TRBV20-1 with TRBJ2-7; TRBD2 aligns across 14 bases. Germline V CDR1 and CDR2: DFQATT, SNEGSKA (reference sequence). This CDR3 region has 14 residues. Trimming at V came to 4 bases and at J to 6 bases, leaving 5 bases not matched to a gene. Here the CDR3 DNA reads TGCAGTGCTACACGACTAGCGGGAGGGCCCGAGCAGTACTTC. Translating it yields CSATRLAGGPEQYF.

This clonotype came up a few times. V and J are TRBV10-3 and TRBJ2-2, with TRBD2 identical over 8 bases. J was trimmed by 3 bases and V by 8 bases; bases with no gene match: 14. Germline CDR1 and CDR2: ENHRY and SYGVKD. There are 17 residues in the CDR3. CDR3: CAIGGLNSGIYTGELFF. CDR3 in DNA: TGTGCCATCGGGGGATTGAATAGCGGGATATACACCGGGGAGCTGTTTTTT.

This clonotype has only a few counts. The chain joins TRBV19 to TRBJ1-2; D not resolved. Trimming took 2 bases from V and 3 from J, leaving 10 bases between them. Germline V CDR1 and CDR2: LNHDA, SQIVND (reference sequence). This CDR3 region has 14 residues. The CDR3: CASSISGYYYGYTF. CDR3 DNA: TGTGCCAGTAGTATATCAGGTTACTACTATGGCTACACCTTC.

This clonotype was seen once. CDR3 DNA sequence: TGCAGTGGCTTGGCCAATATTGGAAAGACCCAGTACTTC. Translation: CSGLANIGKTQYF. The chain employs TRBV20-1 and TRBJ2-5; D is ambiguous. Germline values: CDR1 DFQATT, CDR2 SNEGSKA (reference sequence). Trimming removed 7 bases from V and 6 bases from J, with 18 bases in between. CDR3 length equals 13 residues.

This clonotype came up many times. This rearrangement joins TRBV6-1 to TRBJ2-3; D could derive from TRBD1 or TRBD2 (6 bases each). CDR1 MNHNS and CDR2 SASEGT come from the germline V gene. The CDR3 consists of 18 residues. Trimming removed 2 bases at V and 3 bases at J, with 21 bases between. The DNA of the CDR3 is TGTGCCAGCAGTGAATTAAAGGGGGGACGCTTCCTAACAGATACGCAGTATTTT. It yields the protein CASSELKGGRFLTDTQYF.

This clonotype was picked up many times. This chain links TRBV29-1 with TRBJ2-1; D is unclear. The V end lost 2 bases, the J end lost 7 bases, and 6 bases lay between the germline ends. Germline V CDR1 and CDR2: SQVTM, ANQGSEA. This CDR3 spans 11 amino acids. The chain's CDR3 is CSVELGNEQFF. The CDR3 DNA reads as TGCAGCGTTGAACTAGGGAATGAGCAGTTCTTC.

The genes are TRBV6-9 and TRBJ2-3; 16 bases map to TRBD2. V dropped 3 bases and J dropped 6; count of bases not matched to a gene: 6. CDR3 length equals 17 residues. Per germline, CDR1 MNHGY and CDR2 SVAAGI. This CDR3 reads CASSYPGLAGGLDTQYF. Written as DNA, the CDR3 is TGTGCCAGCAGTTACCCGGGACTAGCGGGGGGGCTCGATACGCAGTATTTT.